Here is one T cell receptor beta chain with its context. The junction departs from germline at one end; a sequencing error may be responsible. These data originate in a study of tumor-infiltrating lymphocytes in primary liver carcinoma. From about 19-30 mg of unsorted bulk tissue, DNA and RNA were co-extracted together. The investigators made TCR beta cDNA from about 510 ng total RNA, using a constant-region primer. Each TCR beta library was derived from three nested multiplex PCR rounds that employed slightly modified ARM-PCR. A C-beta reverse primer was combined with TRBV1-TRBV30 forward primers in the first two PCR rounds, and each round had about 10 cycles. One entry per CDR3 protein, called by TCRdb with MiXCR from the multiplex PCR reads. Of 35,000 to 40,000 distinct CDR3 sequences listed, roughly 77% are singletons. Germline assignment: CDR1 SGHRS and CDR2 YFSETQ. The CDR3 is 14 residues long.

Specimen: tumor-adjacent normal liver tissue. The rearrangement links TRBV5-1 to TRBJ2-7, with a possible D match to TRBD2 (7 bases). This TCR was recovered from a man aged 35 to 55 with primary liver carcinoma and hepatitis B virus infection. Written as DNA, the CDR3 is TGCACCAGCAGCTTCGGGGGGCAGGCCTACGAGCAGTATTTC. Its protein product is CTSSFGGQAYEQYF.